This T cell receptor (beta chain) was captured in a study of blood T cell repertoires in COVID-19. The repertoire was sequenced with immunoSEQ multiplex PCR; TCRdb's copy has only in-frame clones and lacks some. This table has around 280,000 clones, around 90% appearing once. Per the germline V gene, CDR1 is DFQATT and CDR2 is SNEGSKA (reference sequence). The CDR3 spans 17 residues. V trimming: 6 bases; J trimming: 5 bases; junction bases outside the gene matches: 13. The V call is TRBV20-1, the J call TRBJ2-2; 12 bases are shared with TRBD2. This receptor was obtained from a man aged 70-80 years with acute or convalescent COVID-19. Sequencing was done on a sample of peripheral blood. This CDR3 reads CSASGASGGARTGELFF. As DNA, the CDR3 is TGCAGTGCCAGTGGGGCTAGCGGGGGGGCTAGAACCGGGGAGCTGTTTTTT.